The 8 T cell receptor beta chains given below trace back to one sample, sequenced in a study of blood T cell repertoires in COVID-19. The assay was immunoSEQ multiplex PCR, and TCRdb's table has in-frame clones only and misses some. The sample holds 350,000 or so clones, 92% seen once. Source material: PBMCs or T cells enriched from blood (not recorded which). The receptor source for this set is a woman in her 30s who had recovered from COVID-19.

This chain uses TRBV18 with TRBJ1-2; D is perhaps TRBD1 (5 bases). Germline V gene lookup returns CDR1 KGHSH and CDR2 LQKENI. The CDR3 loop spans 15 amino acids. V was shortened by 2 bases and J by 0 bases, with 10 bases between the two germline ends. The CDR3 nucleotides read TGTGCCAGCTCACCAAAGACAGCAACTAACTATGGCTACACCTTC. It codes for CASSPKTATNYGYTF.

The J gene is TRBJ2-6, the V gene TRBV24-1; 8 nucleotides align to TRBD1. This CDR3 is built from 16 residues. Germline V gene lookup returns CDR1 KGHDR and CDR2 SFDVKD. V shed 3 bases, J shed 2 bases, and the junction held 2 bases outside the gene matches. CDR3 in amino acids: CATSDPGGTGANVLTF. Written as DNA, the CDR3 is TGTGCCACCAGTGATCCAGGGGGCACTGGGGCCAACGTCCTGACTTTC.

This rearrangement joins TRBV3-1 (or the pseudogene TRBV3-2) to TRBJ2-3, with 8 bases fitting TRBD2. This CDR3 spans 15 amino acids. Germline assignment: CDR1 LGHDT and CDR2 YNNKEL (reference sequence). The J segment lost 2 bases and the V segment lost 4 bases, leaving 5 bases of the junction unmatched. CDR3 bases: TGTGCCAGCAGCCCCAGCGGGAGTGTCACAGATACGCAGTATTTT. As protein: CASSPSGSVTDTQYF.

The CDR3 sequence is CASSILAGDSSYNEQFF. Here the CDR3 DNA reads TGTGCCAGTAGTATATTGGCGGGAGATTCCTCCTACAATGAGCAGTTCTTC. The chain combines TRBV19 with TRBJ2-1; 7 bases agree with TRBD2. Germline loops: CDR1 LNHDA, CDR2 SQIVND (reference sequence). The CDR3 has 17 residues. With V trimmed by 2 bases and J by 0 bases, 7 bases remained unmatched.

This chain uses TRBV7-2 with TRBJ2-1; 8 nucleotides agree with TRBD2. This CDR3 contains 15 residues. V dropped 6 bases and J dropped 4; count of bases not matched to a gene: 8. Germline lookup yields CDR1 SGHTA and CDR2 FQGNSA. The chain's CDR3 is CASSKSGGEYNEQFF. Here the CDR3 DNA reads TGTGCCAGCAGTAAGAGCGGGGGAGAATACAATGAGCAGTTCTTC.

V and J are TRBV2 and TRBJ1-4; maybe TRBD1 (6 bases). CDR1 SNHLY and CDR2 FYNNEI come from the germline V gene. V was trimmed by 6 bases and J by 8 bases, leaving 10 bases between them. The CDR3 extends over 12 amino acids. The CDR3 DNA follows: TGTGCCAGCAGCCGGGACACCGAAAAACTGTTTTTT. It is translated as CASSRDTEKLFF.

The chain links TRBV5-5 to TRBJ2-3, with D uncertain. Per the germline V gene, CDR1 is SGHKS and CDR2 is YYEKEE (reference sequence). The CDR3 extends over 14 amino acids. The germline V and J ends were trimmed by 0 bases and 0 bases, with 5 bases remaining between them. The CDR3 reads CASSLDTSTDTQYF. CDR3 nucleotides: TGTGCCAGCAGCTTGGATACTAGCACAGATACGCAGTATTTT. The whole variable domain, remainder taken from reference TRBV5-5 and TRBJ2-3, is DAGVTQSPTHLIKTRGQQVTLRCSPISGHKSVSWYQQVLGQGPQFIFQYYEKEERGRGNFPDRFSARQFPNYSSELNVNALLLGDSALYLCASSLDTSTDTQYFGPGTRLTVL.

The J gene is TRBJ2-5, the V gene TRBV4-1; TRBD2 matches at 12 bases. CDR3 size: 15 residues. Germline CDR1 and CDR2: MGHRA and YSYEKL. The V and J ends lost 4 bases and 5 bases, in that order; junction bases with no gene match: 5. CDR3 sequence: CASSPASGRVETQYF. CDR3 coding DNA: TGCGCCAGCAGCCCAGCTAGCGGGAGGGTGGAGACCCAGTACTTC.